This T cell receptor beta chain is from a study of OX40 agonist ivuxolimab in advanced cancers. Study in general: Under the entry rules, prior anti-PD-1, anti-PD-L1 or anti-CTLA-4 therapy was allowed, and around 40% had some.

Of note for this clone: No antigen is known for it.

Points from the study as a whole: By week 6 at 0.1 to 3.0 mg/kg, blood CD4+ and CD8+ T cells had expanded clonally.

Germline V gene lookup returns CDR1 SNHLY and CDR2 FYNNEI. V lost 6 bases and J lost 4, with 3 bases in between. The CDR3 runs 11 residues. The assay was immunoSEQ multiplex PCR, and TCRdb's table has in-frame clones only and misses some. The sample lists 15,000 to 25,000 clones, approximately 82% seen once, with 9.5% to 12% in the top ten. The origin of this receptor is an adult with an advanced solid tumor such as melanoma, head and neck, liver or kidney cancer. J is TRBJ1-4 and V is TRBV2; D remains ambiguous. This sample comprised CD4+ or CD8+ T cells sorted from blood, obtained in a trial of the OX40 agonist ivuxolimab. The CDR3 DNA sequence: TGTGCCAGCAGGGGTAATGAAAAACTGTTTTTT. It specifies CASRGNEKLFF.